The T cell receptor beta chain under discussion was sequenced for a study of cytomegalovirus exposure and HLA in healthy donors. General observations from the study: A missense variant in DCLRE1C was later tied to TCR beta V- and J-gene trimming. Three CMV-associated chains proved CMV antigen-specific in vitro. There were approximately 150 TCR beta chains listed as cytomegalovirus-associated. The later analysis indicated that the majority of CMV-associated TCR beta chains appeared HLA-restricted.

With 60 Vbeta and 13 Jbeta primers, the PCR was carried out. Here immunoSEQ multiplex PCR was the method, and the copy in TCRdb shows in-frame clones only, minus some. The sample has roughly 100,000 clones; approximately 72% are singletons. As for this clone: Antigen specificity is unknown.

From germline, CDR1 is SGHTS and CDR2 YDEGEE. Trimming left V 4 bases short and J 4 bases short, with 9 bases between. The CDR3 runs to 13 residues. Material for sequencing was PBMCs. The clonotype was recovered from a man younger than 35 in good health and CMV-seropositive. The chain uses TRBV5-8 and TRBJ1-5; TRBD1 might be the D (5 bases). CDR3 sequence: CASSRTRNQPQHF. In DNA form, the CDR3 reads TGTGCCAGCAGCAGGACAAGGAATCAGCCCCAGCATTTT.